The 19 T cell receptor beta chains listed next were all sequenced from one sample in a study of T cell responses to AZD1222 COVID-19 vaccine. Generated by immunoSEQ multiplex PCR, the TCRdb table keeps only in-frame clones and is missing some. Seen here are fewer than 150,000 clones, around nine tenths observed once, and the top ten hold 1.5% to 2%. Sequenced here: peripheral blood, sampled on day 0 of AZD1222 vaccination. The receptors originated from an adult in good health.

The chain has TRBV6-6 and TRBJ2-2, with D perhaps matching TRBD2 (5 bases). The V end was cut by 6 bases, the J end by 4 bases, with 15 bases between. This CDR3 is built from 15 residues. Germline lookup yields CDR1 MNHNY and CDR2 SVGAGI (reference sequence). The CDR3 spells CASRLEGPGTGELFF. CDR3 DNA: TGTGCCAGCAGATTAGAGGGCCCGGGCACCGGGGAGCTGTTTTTT.

The chain carries TRBV2 and TRBJ1-6, with D uncertain. This CDR3 has 15 amino acids. V dropped 3 bases and J dropped 5 bases, with 11 bases sitting between them. Germline-derived CDR1 and CDR2 are SNHLY and FYNNEI. CDR3 DNA sequence: TGTGCCAGCAGTGACATAGACTTGGATAATTCACCCCTCCACTTT. Protein sequence: CASSDIDLDNSPLHF.

The chain is built from TRBV5-1 and TRBJ1-6; 11 nucleotides align to TRBD1. V dropped 4 bases and J dropped 8; count of bases not matched to a gene: 5. This CDR3 contains 15 residues. Germline V lookup: CDR1 SGHRS, CDR2 YFSETQ. CDR3 loop: CASSQGTGGYSPLHF. CDR3 nucleotides: TGCGCCAGCAGCCAAGGGACAGGGGGATATTCACCCCTCCACTTT.

The V gene is TRBV6-2 or TRBV6-3, the J gene TRBJ1-1; TRBD1 is a possible D gene (6 bases). The CDR3 runs 14 residues. The V end lost 2 bases, the J end lost 4 bases, and 11 bases lay between the germline ends. CDR1 is MNHEY, CDR2 SVGEGT, per germline. CDR3 in amino acids: CASSYSGGRTEAFF. As DNA, the CDR3 is TGTGCCAGCAGTTACAGTGGGGGGCGCACTGAAGCTTTCTTT.

The chain uses TRBV5-8 and TRBJ1-1; TRBD1 aligns across 9 bases. This CDR3 contains 14 residues. V shed 0 bases, J shed 5 bases, and the junction held 2 bases outside the gene matches. The V gene's germline CDR1 is SGHTS and CDR2 YDEGEE. The CDR3 region has the DNA TGTGCCAGCAGCTTGGGACAGGGGGTGACTGAAGCTTTCTTT. Its protein is CASSLGQGVTEAFF.

This rearrangement joins TRBV10-3 to TRBJ1-1; D gene uncertain. V was cut by 9 bases and J by 1 base, with 12 bases left in between. The CDR3 is 13 residues long. CDR1 is ENHRY and CDR2 is SYGVKD in the germline V gene. The CDR3 loop is CAINPRENTEAFF. CDR3 DNA sequence: TGTGCCATTAACCCCCGGGAGAACACTGAAGCTTTCTTT.

This clone has just one count. This sequence joins TRBV30 and TRBJ1-5; D is ambiguous. This CDR3 is 14 amino acids long. Trimming shortened V by 1 base and J by 4 bases, and 11 bases separated the two germline ends. The V gene's germline CDR1 is GTSNPN and CDR2 SVGIG (reference sequence). Here the CDR3 reads CAWSGTGSNQPQHF. The CDR3 DNA follows: TGTGCCTGGAGTGGGACGGGCAGTAATCAGCCCCAGCATTTT.

This rearrangement joins TRBV7-3 to TRBJ2-2, with a tentative D call TRBD2 (6 bases). Deletions cut 5 bases from V and 4 bases from J, with 20 bases between. Germline assignment: CDR1 SGHTA and CDR2 FQGTGA. CDR3 length: 17 amino acids. The CDR3 is CASSRTSTVGGTGELFF. In nucleotides, the CDR3 is TGTGCCAGCAGCCGTACGAGCACCGTGGGGGGCACCGGGGAGCTGTTTTTT.

The V and J genes are TRBV7-9 and TRBJ2-7; D tentatively fits TRBD1 or TRBD2 (5 bases each). The CDR3 is 18 amino acids. The germline CDR1 and CDR2 sequences are SEHNR and FQNEAQ (reference sequence). The V gene lost 0 bases and the J gene lost 6 bases, with 24 bases spanning the gap. CDR3 in amino acids: CASSLATMDKGPDREQYF. The CDR3 DNA follows: TGTGCCAGCAGCTTAGCGACGATGGATAAGGGACCCGACCGCGAGCAGTACTTC.

The gene calls are TRBV27 and TRBJ1-1; D is perhaps TRBD1 (5 bases). Germline-derived CDR1 and CDR2 are MNHEY and SMNVEV (reference sequence). The length of the CDR3 is 16 residues. Trimming left V 2 bases short and J 0 bases short, with 13 bases between. CDR3 sequence: CASSLRSGTMNTEAFF. The CDR3, as DNA: TGTGCCAGCAGTTTACGATCAGGGACCATGAACACTGAAGCTTTCTTT.

The V gene is TRBV7-9, the J gene TRBJ1-5; D remains ambiguous. The germline V and J ends were trimmed by 3 bases and 4 bases, with 13 bases remaining between them. The germline gives CDR1 SEHNR, CDR2 FQNEAQ (reference sequence). CDR3 length: 15 residues. The chain's CDR3 is CASSFGLPANQPQHF. The CDR3 region has the DNA TGTGCCAGCAGCTTTGGCCTTCCCGCTAATCAGCCCCAGCATTTT.

The gene calls are TRBV2 and TRBJ2-1, with D hard to call. Germline V gives CDR1 SNHLY, CDR2 FYNNEI. V shed 5 bases and J shed 4 bases, with 3 bases lying between them. The length of the CDR3 is 11 residues. The CDR3 reads CASSFYNEQFF. The CDR3 coding sequence is TGTGCCAGCAGTTTTTACAATGAGCAGTTCTTC.

V and J are TRBV5-6 and TRBJ1-1, with TRBD1 matching 9 bases. The CDR3 extends over 16 amino acids. V was pared by 8 bases and J by 5 bases, with 16 bases of the junction left unmatched. Looked up from germline, CDR1 is SGHDT and CDR2 is YYEEEE. The DNA for the CDR3 is TGTGCCAGTTCCCTTGGAGGGGACAGGGTTCTTACTGAAGCTTTCTTT. Its translation is CASSLGGDRVLTEAFF.

The V gene is TRBV5-8, the J gene TRBJ1-2; no reliable D call. Germline V lookup: CDR1 SGHTS, CDR2 YDEGEE. There are 14 residues in the CDR3. Trimming removed 1 base from V and 0 bases from J, with 7 bases in between. Written as DNA, the CDR3 is TGTGCCAGCAGCTTGATAAGGCCTAACTATGGCTACACCTTC. Translated, it gives CASSLIRPNYGYTF.

This clone was counted a single time. V and J are TRBV6-5 and TRBJ1-2; 7 bases are shared with TRBD1. Trimming removed 6 bases from V and 3 bases from J; junction bases left unmatched: 4. Germline V CDR1 and CDR2: MNHEY, SVGAGI. There are 13 residues in the CDR3. The chain's CDR3 is CASSQGGHYGYTF. As DNA, the CDR3 is TGTGCCAGCAGCCAAGGGGGCCACTATGGCTACACCTTC.

This clone is a singleton in its sample. The chain uses TRBV28 and TRBJ2-2; 8 nucleotides match TRBD2. The V segment lost 1 base and the J segment 6 bases; nucleotides outside the gene matches: 7. The CDR3 consists of 16 residues. Per the germline V gene, CDR1 is MDHEN and CDR2 is SYDVKM. The chain's CDR3 is CASSLLGTSGSGELFF. CDR3 nucleotides: TGTGCCAGCAGTTTATTGGGGACTAGTGGGTCCGGGGAGCTGTTTTTT.

This sequence joins TRBV11-2 and TRBJ1-1; D remains unclear. The V and J ends lost 0 bases and 1 base respectively, with 9 bases between them. From germline, CDR1 is SGHAT and CDR2 FQNNGV. The CDR3 contains 15 residues. The CDR3 sequence: CASSLESRENTEAFF. CDR3 coding DNA: TGTGCCAGCAGCTTAGAGAGTCGGGAGAACACTGAAGCTTTCTTT.

This chain uses TRBV4-2 with TRBJ2-1; tentatively, D is TRBD1 or TRBD2 (5 bases each). CDR1 LGHNA and CDR2 YNFKEQ come from the germline V gene. This CDR3 has 14 residues. Between the trimmed V and J ends, which lost 1 base and 6 bases, there was a span of 10 bases. This CDR3 is CASSQAGATNEQFF. The CDR3 bases are TGTGCCAGCAGCCAAGCCGGGGCCACCAATGAGCAGTTCTTC.

The CDR3: CASSDNRNQPQHF. In DNA form, the CDR3 reads TGTGCCAGCAGTGACAACCGCAATCAGCCCCAGCATTTT. The gene calls are TRBV6-1 and TRBJ1-5; D gene uncertain. The CDR3 is 13 amino acids. CDR1 and CDR2 (germline): MNHNS, SASEGT. Trimming stripped 3 bases from V and 2 bases from J, with 5 bases between.